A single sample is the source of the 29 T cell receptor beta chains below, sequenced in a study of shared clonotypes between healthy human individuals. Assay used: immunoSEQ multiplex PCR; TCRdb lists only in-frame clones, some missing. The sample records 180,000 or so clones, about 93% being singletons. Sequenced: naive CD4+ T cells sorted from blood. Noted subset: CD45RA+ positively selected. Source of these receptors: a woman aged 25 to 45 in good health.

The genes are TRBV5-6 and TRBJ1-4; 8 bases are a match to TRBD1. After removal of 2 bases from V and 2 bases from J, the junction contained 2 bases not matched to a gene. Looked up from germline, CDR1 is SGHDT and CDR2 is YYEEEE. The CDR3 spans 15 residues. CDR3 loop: CASSFRTGTNEKLFF. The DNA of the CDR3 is TGTGCCAGCAGCTTCCGGACAGGGACTAATGAAAAACTGTTTTTT.

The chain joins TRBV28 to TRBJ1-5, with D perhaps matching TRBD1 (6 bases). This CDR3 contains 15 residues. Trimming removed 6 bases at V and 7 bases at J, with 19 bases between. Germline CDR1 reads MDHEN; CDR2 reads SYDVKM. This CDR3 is CASSQTNRVPQPQHF. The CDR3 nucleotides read TGTGCCAGCAGCCAGACCAACAGGGTCCCACAGCCCCAGCATTTT.

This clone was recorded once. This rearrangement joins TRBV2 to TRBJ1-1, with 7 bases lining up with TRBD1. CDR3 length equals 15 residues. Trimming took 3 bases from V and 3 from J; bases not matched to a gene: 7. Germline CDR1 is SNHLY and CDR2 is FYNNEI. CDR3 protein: CASSEARGPYTEAFF. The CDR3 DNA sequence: TGTGCCAGCAGTGAGGCGAGGGGGCCTTACACTGAAGCTTTCTTT. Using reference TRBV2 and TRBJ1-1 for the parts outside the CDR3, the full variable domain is EPEVTQTPSHQVTQMGQEVILRCVPISNHLYFYWYRQILGQKVEFLVSFYNNEISEKSEIFDDQFSVERPDGSNFTLKIRSTKLEDSAMYFCASSEARGPYTEAFFGQGTRLTVV.

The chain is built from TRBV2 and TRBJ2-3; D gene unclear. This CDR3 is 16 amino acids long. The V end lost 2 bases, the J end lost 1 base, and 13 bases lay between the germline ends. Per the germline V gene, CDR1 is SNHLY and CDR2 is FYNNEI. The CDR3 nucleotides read TGTGCCAGCAGTGAAATCGCCCCGAGCCGCACAGATACGCAGTATTTT. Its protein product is CASSEIAPSRTDTQYF.

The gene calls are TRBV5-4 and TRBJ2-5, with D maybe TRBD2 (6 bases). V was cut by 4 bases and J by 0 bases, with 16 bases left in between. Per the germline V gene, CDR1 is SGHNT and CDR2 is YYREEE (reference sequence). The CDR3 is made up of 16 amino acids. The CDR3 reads CASSPTGSPYQETQYF. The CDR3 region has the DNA TGTGCCAGCAGCCCCACCGGGAGCCCGTACCAAGAGACCCAGTACTTC.

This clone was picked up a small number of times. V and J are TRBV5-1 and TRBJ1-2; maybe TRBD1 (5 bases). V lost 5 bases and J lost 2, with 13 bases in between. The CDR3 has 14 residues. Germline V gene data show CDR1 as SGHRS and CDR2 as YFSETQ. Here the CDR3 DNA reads TGCGCCAGCAGACAGGACGTCGGGAACTATGGCTACACCTTC. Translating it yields CASRQDVGNYGYTF.

The CDR3 sequence: CASSPTRGDLIGGYTF. The CDR3 DNA reads TGTGCCAGCTCACCGACCCGGGGGGACCTTATAGGAGGCTACACCTTC. The rearrangement joins TRBV18 to TRBJ1-2; tentatively, D is TRBD1 (5 bases). This CDR3 spans 16 amino acids. V shed 3 bases and J shed 8 bases, with 22 bases lying between them. The germline CDR1 and CDR2 sequences are KGHSH and LQKENI.

DNA for the CDR3: TGTGCCAGCAGCTTTCTACCCGGACGGCACCGGGATGGCTACACCTTC. Translating it yields CASSFLPGRHRDGYTF. V gene TRBV7-3 combines with J gene TRBJ1-2; D unresolved. CDR1 and CDR2 (germline): SGHTA, FQGTGA. The V gene lost 3 bases and the J gene lost 6 bases, with 20 bases spanning the gap. This CDR3 contains 16 residues.

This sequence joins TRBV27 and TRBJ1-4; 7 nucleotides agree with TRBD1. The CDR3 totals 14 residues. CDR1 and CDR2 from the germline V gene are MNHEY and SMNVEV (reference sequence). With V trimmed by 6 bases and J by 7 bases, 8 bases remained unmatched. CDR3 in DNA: TGTGCCAGCAGATCGACAGGGCTTGGTGAAAAACTGTTTTTT. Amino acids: CASRSTGLGEKLFF.

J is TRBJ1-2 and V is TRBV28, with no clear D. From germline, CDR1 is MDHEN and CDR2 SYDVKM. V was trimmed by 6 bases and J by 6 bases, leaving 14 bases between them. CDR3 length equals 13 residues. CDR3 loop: CASRSGHKDGYTF. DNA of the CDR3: TGTGCCAGCAGATCTGGCCACAAGGATGGCTACACCTTC.

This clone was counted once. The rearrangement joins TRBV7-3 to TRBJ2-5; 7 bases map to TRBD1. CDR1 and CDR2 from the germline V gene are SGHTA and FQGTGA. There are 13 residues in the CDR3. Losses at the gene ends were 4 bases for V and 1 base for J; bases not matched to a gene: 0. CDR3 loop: CASSSGGQETQYF. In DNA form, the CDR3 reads TGTGCCAGCAGCTCAGGGGGCCAAGAGACCCAGTACTTC.

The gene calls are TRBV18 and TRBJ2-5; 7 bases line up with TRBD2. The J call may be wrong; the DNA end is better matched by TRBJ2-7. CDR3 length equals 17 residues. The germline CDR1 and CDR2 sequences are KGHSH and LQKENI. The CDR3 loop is CASSRQGGSLGSYEQYF. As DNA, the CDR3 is TGTGCCAGCTCACGTCAGGGCGGGAGTTTAGGGAGTTACGAGCAGTACTTC.

CDR3: CAQEAGMSSGLTYEQYF. CDR3 nucleotides: TGTGCCCAGGAGGCGGGGATGAGTAGCGGACTGACCTACGAGCAGTACTTC. This chain connects TRBV28 to TRBJ2-7; weak D call: TRBD2 (6 bases). The CDR3 is 17 residues long. The germline CDR1 and CDR2 sequences are MDHEN and SYDVKM. The V end was cut by 11 bases, the J end by 2 bases, with 28 bases between. The full variable domain, in which reference TRBV28 and TRBJ2-7 provide the parts outside the CDR3, is DVKVTQSSRYLVKRTGEKVFLECVQDMDHENMFWYRQDPGLGLRLIYFSYDVKMKEKGDIPEGYSVSREKKERFSLILESASTNQTSMYLCAQEAGMSSGLTYEQYFGPGTRLTVT.

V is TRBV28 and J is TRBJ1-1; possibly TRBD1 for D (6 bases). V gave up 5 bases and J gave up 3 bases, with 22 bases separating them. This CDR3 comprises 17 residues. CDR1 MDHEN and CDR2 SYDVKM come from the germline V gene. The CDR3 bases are TGTGCCAGCAGTCGGCCGAGGTCAGGGGAGCGGTACACTGAAGCTTTCTTT. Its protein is CASSRPRSGERYTEAFF.

The CDR3 region has the DNA TGTGTCAGAAGCTTAGGTACTAGCGGGAGTAATGGGGCCAACGTCCTGACTTTC. It yields the protein CVRSLGTSGSNGANVLTF. This chain joins TRBV7-5 and TRBJ2-6; the D call of TRBD2 is as the table states it, not checked on the DNA. TRBV7-5 is flagged as a pseudogene. There are 18 residues in the CDR3.

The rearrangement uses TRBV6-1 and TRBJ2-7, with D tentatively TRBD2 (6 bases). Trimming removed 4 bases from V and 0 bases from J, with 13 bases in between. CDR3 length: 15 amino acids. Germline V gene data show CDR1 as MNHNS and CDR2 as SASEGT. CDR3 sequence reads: CASSAGSGNSYEQYF. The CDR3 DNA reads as TGTGCCAGCAGTGCGGGTAGCGGCAACTCCTACGAGCAGTACTTC.

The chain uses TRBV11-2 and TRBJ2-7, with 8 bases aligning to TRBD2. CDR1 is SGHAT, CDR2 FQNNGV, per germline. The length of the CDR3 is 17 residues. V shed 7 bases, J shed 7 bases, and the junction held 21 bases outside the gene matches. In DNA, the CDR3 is TGTGCCAGCAACTTCAATTCCAGAGCGGGAGTTACGGGGGAGCAGTACTTC. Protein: CASNFNSRAGVTGEQYF.

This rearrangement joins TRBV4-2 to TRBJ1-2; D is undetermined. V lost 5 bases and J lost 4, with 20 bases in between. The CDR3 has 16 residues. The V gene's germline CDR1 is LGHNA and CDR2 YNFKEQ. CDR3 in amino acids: CASSFVGKGKTYGYTF. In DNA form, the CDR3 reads TGTGCCAGCAGCTTTGTTGGCAAAGGAAAGACCTATGGCTACACCTTC.

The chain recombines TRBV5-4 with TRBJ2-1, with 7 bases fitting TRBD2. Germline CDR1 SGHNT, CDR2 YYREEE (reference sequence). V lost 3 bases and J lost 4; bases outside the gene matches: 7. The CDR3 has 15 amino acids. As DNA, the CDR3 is TGTGCCAGCAGCTCCACGCGGGGGTATTACAATGAGCAGTTCTTC. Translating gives CASSSTRGYYNEQFF.

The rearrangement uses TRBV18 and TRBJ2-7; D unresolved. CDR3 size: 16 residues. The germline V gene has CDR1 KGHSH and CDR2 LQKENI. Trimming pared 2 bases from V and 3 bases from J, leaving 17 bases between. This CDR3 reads CASSPLAGTLGYEQYF. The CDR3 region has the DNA TGTGCCAGCTCACCATTGGCAGGAACCCTCGGCTACGAGCAGTACTTC.

This CDR3 is CASTLRAEQYF. The CDR3 DNA reads as TGTGCCAGCACCCTAAGGGCCGAGCAGTACTTC. V usage is TRBV28 and J usage is TRBJ2-7, with unresolved D. The V end was cut by 7 bases, the J end by 6 bases, with 10 bases between. This CDR3 is 11 amino acids long. Germline V gene lookup returns CDR1 MDHEN and CDR2 SYDVKM.

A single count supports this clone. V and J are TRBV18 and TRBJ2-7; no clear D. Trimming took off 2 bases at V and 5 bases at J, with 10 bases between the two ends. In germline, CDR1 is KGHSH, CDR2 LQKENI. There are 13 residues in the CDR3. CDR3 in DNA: TGTGCCAGCTCACCAATGGGTAGGCACGAGCAGTACTTC. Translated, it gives CASSPMGRHEQYF.

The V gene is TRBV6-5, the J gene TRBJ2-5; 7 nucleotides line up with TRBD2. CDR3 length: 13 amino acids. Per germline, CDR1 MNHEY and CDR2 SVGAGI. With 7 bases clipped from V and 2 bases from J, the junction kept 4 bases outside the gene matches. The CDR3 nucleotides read TGTGCCAGCACCAGAGCGGGACAAGAGACCCAGTACTTC. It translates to CASTRAGQETQYF.

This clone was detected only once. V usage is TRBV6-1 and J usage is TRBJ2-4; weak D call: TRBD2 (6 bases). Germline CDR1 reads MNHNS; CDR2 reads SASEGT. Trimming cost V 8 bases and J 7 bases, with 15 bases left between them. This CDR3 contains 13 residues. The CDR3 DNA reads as TGTGCCAGCCGGGATGGGGGGATGAACATTCAGTACTTC. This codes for CASRDGGMNIQYF.

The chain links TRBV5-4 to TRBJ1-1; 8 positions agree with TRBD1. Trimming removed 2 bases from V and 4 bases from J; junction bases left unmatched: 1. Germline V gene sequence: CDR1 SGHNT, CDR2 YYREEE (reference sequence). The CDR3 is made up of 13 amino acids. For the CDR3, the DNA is TGTGCCAGCAGCTTAGACAGGGGCACTGAAGCTTTCTTT. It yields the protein CASSLDRGTEAFF.

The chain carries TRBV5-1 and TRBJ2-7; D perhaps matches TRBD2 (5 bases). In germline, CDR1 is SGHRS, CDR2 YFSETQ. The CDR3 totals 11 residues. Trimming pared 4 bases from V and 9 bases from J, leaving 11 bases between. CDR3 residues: CASSGARGQYF. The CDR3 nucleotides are TGCGCCAGCAGCGGCGCACGGGGGCAGTACTTC.

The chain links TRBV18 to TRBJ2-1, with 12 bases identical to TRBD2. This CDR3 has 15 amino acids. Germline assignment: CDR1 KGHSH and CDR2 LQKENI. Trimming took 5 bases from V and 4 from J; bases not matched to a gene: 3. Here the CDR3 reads CASSMGLAGYNEQFF. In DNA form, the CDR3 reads TGTGCCAGCTCAATGGGACTAGCGGGTTACAATGAGCAGTTCTTC.

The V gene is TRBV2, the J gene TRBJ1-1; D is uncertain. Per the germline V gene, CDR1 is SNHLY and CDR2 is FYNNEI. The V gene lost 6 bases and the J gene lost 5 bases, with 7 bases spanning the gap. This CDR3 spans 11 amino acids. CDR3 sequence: CASSVDTEAFF. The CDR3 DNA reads TGTGCCAGCAGCGTTGATACTGAAGCTTTCTTT.

CDR3 bases: TGTGCCAGCAGCCACCACAGGTTAGGCTACGAGCAGTACTTC. This sequence encodes CASSHHRLGYEQYF. This chain joins TRBV28 and TRBJ2-7, with D maybe TRBD1 (5 bases). Trimming took 6 bases from V and 3 from J, leaving 15 bases between them. The CDR3 contains 14 residues. CDR1 MDHEN and CDR2 SYDVKM come from the germline V gene. Using reference TRBV28 and TRBJ2-7 for the parts outside the CDR3, the full variable domain is DVKVTQSSRYLVKRTGEKVFLECVQDMDHENMFWYRQDPGLGLRLIYFSYDVKMKEKGDIPEGYSVSREKKERFSLILESASTNQTSMYLCASSHHRLGYEQYFGPGTRLTVT.